The 26 T cell receptor beta chains in this list originate from one sample, sequenced in a study of blood T cell repertoires in COVID-19 (dated by TCRdb to 2018 to 2020). Library creation used the immunoSEQ multiplex PCR assay. Entries here come from immuneACCESS through TCRdb and include only in-frame sequences with V and J called. Some clones fail to appear in such tables; in the studies checked, an unresolved V gene covers under half of the shortfall, and the cause of the remainder is unknown. A total of more than 55,000 clones appear in this sample, 65% to 85% of them only once. The top ten constitute 3.2% of the sample. Material: peripheral blood. The source is a man between 60 and 70 years old with acute or convalescent COVID-19.

The chain links TRBV13 to TRBJ2-1; D gene uncertain. This CDR3 is 13 amino acids long. V was clipped by 5 bases and J by 15 bases, with 20 bases between them. Germline CDR1 is PRHDT and CDR2 is FYEKMQ (reference sequence). CDR3 region: CASSPYYELLRFF. In DNA form, the CDR3 reads TGTGCCAGCAGCCCGTACTATGAACTTCTCCGGTTCTTC.

This chain connects TRBV15 to TRBJ2-1; D is perhaps TRBD2 (5 bases). CDR3 length equals 15 residues. V was trimmed by 0 bases and J by 5 bases, leaving 11 bases between them. Germline CDR1 LNHNV, CDR2 YYDKDF (reference sequence). CDR3 DNA sequence: TGTGCCACCAGCAGAGAAAGGACTGGAGACAATGAGCAGTTCTTC. Its protein product is CATSRERTGDNEQFF.

This chain connects TRBV5-4 to TRBJ1-6, with D uncertain. Germline V lookup: CDR1 SGHNT, CDR2 YYREEE (reference sequence). The CDR3 totals 15 residues. The V end was cut by 3 bases, the J end by 6 bases, with 13 bases between. The CDR3 nucleotides read TGTGCCAGCAGCTCGGACCGGGATTCTAATTCACCCCTCCACTTT. Translating gives CASSSDRDSNSPLHF. Based on the CDR3 plus reference TRBV5-4 and TRBJ1-6, the full variable domain is ETGVTQSPTHLIKTRGQQVTLRCSSQSGHNTVSWYQQALGQGPQFIFQYYREEENGRGNFPPRFSGLQFPNYSSELNVNALELDDSALYLCASSSDRDSNSPLHFGNGTRLTVT.

The rearrangement joins TRBV28 to TRBJ2-3; possibly TRBD1 for D (6 bases). V dropped 2 bases and J dropped 1 base, with 7 bases sitting between them. Germline V lookup: CDR1 MDHEN, CDR2 SYDVKM. CDR3 length equals 14 residues. CDR3 DNA: TGTGCCAGCAGTTTAAGACAGGGCACAGATACGCAGTATTTT. It is translated as CASSLRQGTDTQYF.

The V gene is TRBV19, the J gene TRBJ2-1; D unresolved. The germline CDR1 and CDR2 sequences are LNHDA and SQIVND (reference sequence). The ends were cut back, 5 bases at V and 4 bases at J, with 6 bases in the middle. This CDR3 has 12 residues. This CDR3 is CASSLVYNEQFF. CDR3 nucleotides: TGTGCCAGTAGTCTTGTATACAATGAGCAGTTCTTC.

V usage is TRBV5-1 and J usage is TRBJ2-3; possible D gene TRBD1, 6 bases. Between the trimmed V and J ends, which lost 0 bases and 4 bases, there was a span of 9 bases. This CDR3 is 14 amino acids long. Germline lookup yields CDR1 SGHRS and CDR2 YFSETQ. The chain's CDR3 is CASSLEGVADTQYF. As DNA, the CDR3 is TGCGCCAGCAGCTTGGAGGGGGTAGCAGATACGCAGTATTTT.

The chain is built from TRBV10-3 and TRBJ1-5; tentatively, D is TRBD1 (5 bases). Trimming stripped 4 bases from V and 3 bases from J, with 10 bases between. The CDR3 has 14 residues. The germline CDR1 and CDR2 sequences are ENHRY and SYGVKD. As DNA, the CDR3 is TGTGCCATCAGTGGCGACAGTTACAATCAGCCCCAGCATTTT. As protein: CAISGDSYNQPQHF.

This sequence joins TRBV5-1 and TRBJ1-6, with TRBD1 identical over 7 bases. V lost 4 bases to trimming and J lost 3 bases; unmatched junction nucleotides: 4. Germline CDR1 is SGHRS and CDR2 is YFSETQ. This CDR3 has 15 amino acids. CDR3: CASSQGTDYNSPLHF. DNA of the CDR3: TGCGCCAGCAGCCAAGGGACAGACTATAATTCACCCCTCCACTTT.

V and J are TRBV7-3 and TRBJ1-3, with TRBD1 identical over 8 bases. CDR3 length equals 16 residues. The germline V gene has CDR1 SGHTA and CDR2 FQGTGA. V lost 4 bases to trimming and J lost 0 bases; unmatched junction nucleotides: 5. Written as DNA, the CDR3 is TGTGCCAGCAGCTCGACCGGGACAGGCTCTGGAAACACCATATATTTT. This gives the protein CASSSTGTGSGNTIYF.

This chain uses TRBV9 with TRBJ2-4, with 11 bases aligning to TRBD2. The CDR3 totals 15 residues. CDR1 is SGDLS, CDR2 YYNGEE, per germline. The J segment lost 9 bases and the V segment lost 2 bases, leaving 7 bases of the junction unmatched. Here the CDR3 DNA reads TGTGCCAGCAGCGTCTTTAGCGGGGGGGCTGGCATTCAGTACTTC. Translated: CASSVFSGGAGIQYF. The variable domain in full, with the rest retrieved from reference TRBV9 and TRBJ2-4, is DSGVTQTPKHLITATGQRVTLRCSPRSGDLSVYWYQQSLDQGLQFLIQYYNGEERAKGNILERFSAQQFPDLHSELNLSSLELGDSALYFCASSVFSGGAGIQYFGAGTRLSVL.

CDR3 loop: CASSRSLYYGYTF. As DNA, the CDR3 is TGTGCCAGCAGTCGGAGTCTATACTATGGCTACACCTTC. The chain joins TRBV12-3 or TRBV12-4 to TRBJ1-2; D is unclear. Trimming shortened V by 5 bases and J by 3 bases, and 10 bases separated the two germline ends. The CDR3 is made up of 13 amino acids.

Details on this clone: One junction end does not reproduce the germline sequence, and a read error may be involved. The CDR3 region has the DNA TGTGCCAGCAGCTTGGTAGTGACAGGGGTCAACGTCCTGACTTTC. This sequence encodes CASSLVVTGVNVLTF. The chain recombines TRBV5-6 with TRBJ2-6, with 8 bases aligning to TRBD1. Germline values: CDR1 SGHDT, CDR2 YYEEEE. This CDR3 spans 15 amino acids.

This sequence joins TRBV6-5 and TRBJ2-7; weak D call: TRBD2 (6 bases). Looked up from germline, CDR1 is MNHEY and CDR2 is SVGAGI. CDR3 length: 15 residues. Trimming cost V 6 bases and J 1 base, with 16 bases left between them. CDR3 region: CASRKIAAESYEQYF. DNA for the CDR3: TGTGCCAGCAGGAAGATAGCGGCAGAGTCCTACGAGCAGTACTTC.

The chain employs TRBV7-3 and TRBJ2-7, with D perhaps TRBD2 (6 bases). Trimming left V 5 bases short and J 0 bases short, with 14 bases between. From germline, CDR1 is SGHTA and CDR2 FQGTGA. The CDR3 is made up of 15 amino acids. The CDR3 region is CASSRRAGSSYEQYF. For the CDR3, the DNA is TGTGCCAGCAGCCGCCGGGCGGGAAGCTCCTACGAGCAGTACTTC.

The rearrangement links TRBV7-2 to TRBJ2-7; 7 bases agree with TRBD1. The CDR3 consists of 15 residues. Germline-derived CDR1 and CDR2 are SGHTA and FQGNSA. With 1 base clipped from V and 3 bases from J, the junction kept 6 bases outside the gene matches. This CDR3 is CASSLEQGSFYEQYF. The CDR3, as DNA: TGTGCCAGCAGCTTAGAACAGGGGTCCTTCTACGAGCAGTACTTC.

The chain's CDR3 is CASSQAVTVGYGYTF. The CDR3 DNA follows: TGCGCCAGCAGCCAAGCGGTAACAGTGGGCTATGGCTACACCTTC. The chain links TRBV4-1 to TRBJ1-2; no firm D call. The CDR3 length is 15 residues. With 1 base removed from V and 4 bases from J, the gap between germline ends came to 13 bases. Germline V gene data show CDR1 as MGHRA and CDR2 as YSYEKL.

J is TRBJ1-2 and V is TRBV7-9; unclear D gene. The V and J ends lost 1 base and 4 bases respectively, with 10 bases between them. The CDR3 is 14 amino acids. CDR1 and CDR2 from the germline V gene are SEHNR and FQNEAQ (reference sequence). The CDR3 reads CASSLDKPIYGYTF. The CDR3 DNA is TGTGCCAGCAGCTTAGATAAACCTATCTATGGCTACACCTTC.

The V call is TRBV2, the J call TRBJ1-1; 8 positions match TRBD1. CDR3 length: 14 residues. V dropped 0 bases and J dropped 7; count of bases not matched to a gene: 4. Germline values: CDR1 SNHLY, CDR2 FYNNEI. DNA for the CDR3: TGTGCCAGCAGTGAAGCTGAGGGACAGGATGAAGCTTTCTTT. It translates to CASSEAEGQDEAFF.

This clone was detected only once. The rearrangement joins TRBV24-1 to TRBJ2-5, with D possibly matching TRBD2 (5 bases). With 3 bases removed from V and 9 bases from J, the gap between germline ends came to 16 bases. CDR3 size: 14 residues. Germline V gene data show CDR1 as KGHDR and CDR2 as SFDVKD. CDR3 DNA sequence: TGTGCCACCAGTGATGATCTCTTGGGAGAAGCCCAGTACTTC. Translated, it gives CATSDDLLGEAQYF.

This clone was seen a few times. The CDR3 region has the DNA TGCGCCAGCAGCCAAGGGACATTGGGGCCAGCCCATAATTCACCCCTCCACTTT. It specifies CASSQGTLGPAHNSPLHF. The chain has TRBV4-1 and TRBJ1-6; a possible D gene is TRBD1 (5 bases). Germline V CDR1 and CDR2: MGHRA, YSYEKL. There are 18 residues in the CDR3. V lost 1 base and J 5 bases, leaving 18 bases between the germline ends.

The chain uses TRBV12-3 or TRBV12-4 and TRBJ2-5; D possibly corresponds to TRBD2 (5 bases). The CDR3 is 12 residues long. V shed 6 bases and J shed 5 bases, with 10 bases lying between them. CDR3 DNA: TGTGCCAGCAGCATCGGCGGGGAGACCCAGTACTTC. Protein sequence: CASSIGGETQYF.

The chain has TRBV6-5 and TRBJ1-2; 11 bases map to TRBD1. Per the germline V gene, CDR1 is MNHEY and CDR2 is SVGAGI. V trimming: 6 bases; J trimming: 5 bases; junction bases outside the gene matches: 8. CDR3 size: 15 residues. CDR3 nucleotides: TGTGCCAGCAGAGGCCTGGGACAGGGGGTATATGGCTACACCTTC. It codes for CASRGLGQGVYGYTF.

This clone was recorded a few times. The rearrangement uses TRBV12-5 and TRBJ2-7; D gene uncertain. V was trimmed by 6 bases and J by 6 bases, leaving 9 bases between them. CDR1 and CDR2 (germline): LGHNT, FRNRAP. This CDR3 has 11 residues. CDR3 amino acids: CASGSQSEQYF. The CDR3 DNA sequence: TGTGCTAGTGGGTCACAAAGCGAGCAGTACTTC.

CDR3 sequence: CASSLPVKTGELFF. The CDR3 DNA reads as TGTGCCAGCAGCTTACCAGTAAAAACCGGGGAGCTGTTTTTT. The chain couples TRBV7-2 to TRBJ2-2, with D unclear. Germline-derived CDR1 and CDR2 are SGHTA and FQGNSA. The CDR3 consists of 14 residues. The V gene lost 2 bases and the J gene lost 5 bases, with 9 bases spanning the gap. The variable domain in full, with the rest retrieved from reference TRBV7-2 and TRBJ2-2, is GAGVSQSPSNKVTEKGKDVELRCDPISGHTALYWYRQSLGQGLEFLIYFQGNSAPDKSGLPSDRFSAERTGGSVSTLTIQRTQQEDSAVYLCASSLPVKTGELFFGEGSRLTVL.

This chain joins TRBV2 and TRBJ2-7; 7 bases align to TRBD1. The germline V gene encodes CDR1 SNHLY and CDR2 FYNNEI. Trimming removed 5 bases from V and 5 bases from J; junction bases left unmatched: 6. The length of the CDR3 is 13 residues. The CDR3 spells CASSRQGVDEQYF. CDR3 nucleotide sequence: TGTGCCAGCAGTCGACAGGGAGTCGACGAGCAGTACTTC.

This clone came up a few times. V and J are TRBV12-5 and TRBJ1-3; D is perhaps TRBD1 (5 bases). Trimming pared 4 bases from V and 2 bases from J, leaving 9 bases between. The germline V gene has CDR1 LGHNT and CDR2 FRNRAP. The CDR3 loop spans 14 amino acids. The CDR3 DNA follows: TGTGCTAGTGGTTCACAGGCAACTGGAAACACCATATATTTT. Residues: CASGSQATGNTIYF.